The present T cell receptor beta chain was sequenced within a study of T cell responses to AZD1222 COVID-19 vaccine. Study-wide results and caveats: Across the whole spike, CD4 TCRs peaked at regions 160-218 and 743-854. Donors were mostly white British, more females; clonal diversity possibly underestimated.

The germline gives CDR1 GTSNPN, CDR2 SVGIG (reference sequence). Trimming cost V 3 bases and J 8 bases, with 13 bases left between them. The CDR3 covers 12 residues. Method: immunoSEQ multiplex PCR; TCRdb's copy keeps in-frame clones and lacks some. The sample lists about 150,000 clones, about 91% seen once, with under 2.5% in the top ten. In regard to this clone: Its antigen is not identified.

Sequencing was performed on peripheral blood, taken on day 0 of AZD1222 vaccination. The receptor was derived from an adult in good health. The V call is TRBV30, the J call TRBJ1-2; a possible D gene is TRBD1 (5 bases). For the CDR3, the DNA is TGTGCCTGGAGAGAGGGGTTGGGGGGCTACACCTTC. Amino acids: CAWREGLGGYTF.